The sample holds one count of the clone carrying this T cell receptor (beta chain). Produced via immunoSEQ multiplex PCR; TCRdb's table is partial and in-frame only. The data show 90,000 to 150,000 clones, roughly 87% seen once. This sample was included in a study of T cell responses to AZD1222 COVID-19 vaccine. Study-wide background: Both about-4-week and about-12-week second-dose recipients were combined.

Germline lookup yields CDR1 LNHNV and CDR2 YYDKDF (reference sequence). CDR3 length: 14 amino acids. Trimming removed 0 bases at V and 4 bases at J, with 10 bases between. The receptor was derived from an adult in good health. The sample was peripheral blood, taken on day 0 of AZD1222 vaccination. V is TRBV15 and J is TRBJ2-7; possible D gene TRBD2, 5 bases. The chain's CDR3 is CATSRDRGGYEQYF. CDR3 DNA sequence: TGTGCCACCAGCAGAGATCGCGGCGGGTACGAGCAGTACTTC.